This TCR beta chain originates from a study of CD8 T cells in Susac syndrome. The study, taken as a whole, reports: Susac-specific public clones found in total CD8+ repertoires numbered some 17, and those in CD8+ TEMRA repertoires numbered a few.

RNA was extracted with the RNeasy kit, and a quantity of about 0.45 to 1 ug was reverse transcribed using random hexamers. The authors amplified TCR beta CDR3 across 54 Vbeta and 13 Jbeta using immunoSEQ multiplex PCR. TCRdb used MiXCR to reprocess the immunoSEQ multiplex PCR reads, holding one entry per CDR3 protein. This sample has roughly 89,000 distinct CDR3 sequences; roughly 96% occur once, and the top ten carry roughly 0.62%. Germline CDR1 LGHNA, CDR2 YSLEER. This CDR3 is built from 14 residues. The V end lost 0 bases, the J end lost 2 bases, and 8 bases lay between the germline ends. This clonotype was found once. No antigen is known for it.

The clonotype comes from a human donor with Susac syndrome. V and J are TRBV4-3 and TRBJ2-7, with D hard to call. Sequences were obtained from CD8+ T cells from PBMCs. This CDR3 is CASSQDLQTYEQYF. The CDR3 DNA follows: TGCGCCAGCAGCCAAGATTTACAGACCTACGAGCAGTACTTC.